The sequence of this T cell receptor (beta chain) was determined in a study of a mutant IDH1 vaccine in newly diagnosed glioma. Turning to the study itself: Treated patients, approximately 62% male and roughly 40% female, averaged roughly 43 years of age. The therapy given earlier, which was standard therapy, consisted of radiotherapy, temozolomide, or both, and most of the patients received both.

Study conclusions and caveats: Among all patients, vaccine-induced immune responses occurred in roughly 95%.

Produced via immunoSEQ multiplex PCR; TCRdb's table is partial and in-frame only. The sample shows 90,000 to 95,000 clones, about 80% of them seen only once. V gave up 7 bases and J gave up 0 bases, with 7 bases separating them. Germline CDR1 SGHRS, CDR2 YFSETQ. CDR3 length equals 12 residues. Comments on this clone: Its target is unknown.

Sample time point: baseline, week 1 (first vaccination visit). This sample's treatment: pre-vaccination baseline after standard-of-care therapy. The gene calls are TRBV5-1 and TRBJ1-1; D may be TRBD1 (5 bases). The starting material was PBMCs, obtained from a glioma patient treated with radiotherapy, temozolomide or both. This TCR derives from a woman aged 50 to 60 with glioma. CDR3 sequence reads: CASWGLNTEAFF. The CDR3, as DNA: TGCGCCAGCTGGGGGTTGAACACTGAAGCTTTCTTT.